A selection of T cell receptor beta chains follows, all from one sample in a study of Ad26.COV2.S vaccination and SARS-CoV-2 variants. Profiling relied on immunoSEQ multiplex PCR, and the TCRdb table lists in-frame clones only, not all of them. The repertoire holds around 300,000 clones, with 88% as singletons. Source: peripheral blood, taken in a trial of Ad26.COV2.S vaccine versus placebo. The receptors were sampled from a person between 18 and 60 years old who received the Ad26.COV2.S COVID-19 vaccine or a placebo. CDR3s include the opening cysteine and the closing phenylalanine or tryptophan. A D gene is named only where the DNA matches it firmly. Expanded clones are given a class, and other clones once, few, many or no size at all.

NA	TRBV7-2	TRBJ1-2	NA	TGTGCCAGCAGCTTTCAGGGTGGTAACTATGGCTACACCTTC	CASSFQGGNYGYTF
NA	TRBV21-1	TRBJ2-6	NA	TGTGCCAGCAGCACAGAAAGACAGTTACCCGGGGCCAACGTCCTGACTTTC	CASSTERQLPGANVLTF
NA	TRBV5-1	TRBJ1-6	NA	TGCGCCAGCAGCTTGGAGGCGGGGGATAATTCACCCCTCCACTTT	CASSLEAGDNSPLHF
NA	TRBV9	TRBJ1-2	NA	TGTGCCAGCAGCGTATCACAGGACTATGGCTACACCTTC	CASSVSQDYGYTF
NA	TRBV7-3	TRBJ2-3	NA	TGTGCCAGCAGCGCACGACAGTTCGATACGCAGTATTTT	CASSARQFDTQYF
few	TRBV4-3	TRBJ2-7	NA	TGCGCCAGCAGCCAAGATACAACCACGAGGAACGAGCAGTACTTC	CASSQDTTTRNEQYF
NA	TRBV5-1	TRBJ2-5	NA	TGCGCCAGCAGCTTGGCTCCGTCAGGGACACTCCAAGAGACCCAGTACTTC	CASSLAPSGTLQETQYF
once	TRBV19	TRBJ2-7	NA	TGTGCCAGTAGTAGTGGGATCTACGAGCAGTACTTC	CASSSGIYEQYF
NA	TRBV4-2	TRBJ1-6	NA	TGTGCCAGCAGCCAAGATCCGGGGTCACCCCTCCACTTT	CASSQDPGSPLHF
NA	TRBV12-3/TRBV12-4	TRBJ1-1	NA	TGTGCCAGCAGCCCAGGGGTTGAAGCTTTCTTT	CASSPGVEAFF
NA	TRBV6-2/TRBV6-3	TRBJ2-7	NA	TGTGCCAGCAGCTGGACAGTTTCCTACGAGCAGTACTTC	CASSWTVSYEQYF
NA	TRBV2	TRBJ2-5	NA	TGTGCCAGCAGTGAGGGGAGGGGGCAAGAGACCCAGTACTTC	CASSEGRGQETQYF
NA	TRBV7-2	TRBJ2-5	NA	TGTGCCAGCAGACCTCAAGGGGCGAACGCCCGCGAGACCCAGTACTTC	CASRPQGANARETQYF
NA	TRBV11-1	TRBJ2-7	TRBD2	TGTGCCAGCAGCAAGACGGGAGGCCCTACCGAGCAGTACTTC	CASSKTGGPTEQYF
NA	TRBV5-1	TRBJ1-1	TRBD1	TGCGCCAGCAGCGGGACAGGAGTCGCTGAAGCTTTCTTT	CASSGTGVAEAFF
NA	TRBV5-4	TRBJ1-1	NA	TGTGCCAGCAGCCCCATCGAGTACACTGAAGCTTTCTTT	CASSPIEYTEAFF
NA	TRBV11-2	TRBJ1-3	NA	TGTGCCAGCAGCTTAACGGGAATCTCTGGAAACACCATATATTTT	CASSLTGISGNTIYF
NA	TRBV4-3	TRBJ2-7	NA	TGCGCCAGCAGCCAAGATAGAGTCAGGACCTACGAGCAGTACTTC	CASSQDRVRTYEQYF
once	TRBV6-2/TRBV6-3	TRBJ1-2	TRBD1	TGTGCCAGCAGTTCAGCCGGGACAGGGGAGTATGGCTACACCTTC	CASSSAGTGEYGYTF
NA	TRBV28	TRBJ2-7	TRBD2	TGTGCCAGCAGTACTAGCGGGGGCACCTACGAGCAGTACTTC	CASSTSGGTYEQYF
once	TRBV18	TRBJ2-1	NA	TGTGCCAGCTCACCACCAGCTTCGAATGAGCAGTTCTTC	CASSPPASNEQFF
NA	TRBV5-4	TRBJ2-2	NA	TGTGCCAGCACTTGGGCCGGGGAGCTGTTTTTT	CASTWAGELFF
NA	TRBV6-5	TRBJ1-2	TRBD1	TGTGCCAGCAGTTCCAGGACAGGGGGATATGGCTACACCTTC	CASSSRTGGYGYTF
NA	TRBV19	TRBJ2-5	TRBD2	TGTGCCAGTAGTATAGATATAGCGGGGGCCGGAGGGACCCAGTACTTC	CASSIDIAGAGGTQYF
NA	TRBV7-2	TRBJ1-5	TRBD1	TGTGCCAGCAGCTCTCAGGGGGCGCTCGGTCAGCCCCAGCATTTT	CASSSQGALGQPQHF
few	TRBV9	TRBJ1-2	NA	TGTGCCAGCAGCGATAAAGGGGTGGATGGCTACACCTTC	CASSDKGVDGYTF
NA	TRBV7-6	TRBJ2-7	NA	TGTGCCAGCAGCTTAGGAGGGGCCATAGGACGCTCCTACGAGCAGTACTTC	CASSLGGAIGRSYEQYF
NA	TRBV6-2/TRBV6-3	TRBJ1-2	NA	TGTGCCAGCAGCCCCTTGGGCGGTAGCTATGGCTACACCTTC	CASSPLGGSYGYTF
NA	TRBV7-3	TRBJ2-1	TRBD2	TGTGCCAGCAGCCTCAGCGGGGTAACCTACAATGAGCAGTTCTTC	CASSLSGVTYNEQFF
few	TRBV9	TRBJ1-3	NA	TGTGCCAGCAGCTCCCTTCCGAGCTCTGGAAACACCATATATTTT	CASSSLPSSGNTIYF
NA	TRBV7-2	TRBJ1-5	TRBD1	TGTGCCAGCAGCTTAAGGCCACAGGGACAGATTTTCGGGCAGCCCCAGCATTTT	CASSLRPQGQIFGQPQHF
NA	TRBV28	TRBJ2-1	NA	TGTGCCAGCAGCCCCGAGTACAATGAGCAGTTCTTC	CASSPEYNEQFF
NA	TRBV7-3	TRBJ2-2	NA	TGTGCCAGCAGCAGGGACGGCACCGGGGAGCTGTTTTTT	CASSRDGTGELFF
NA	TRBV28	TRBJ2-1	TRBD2	TGTGCCAGCAGTTTAGTGTCGGGAGGGCCTTTATACAATGAGCAGTTCTTC	CASSLVSGGPLYNEQFF
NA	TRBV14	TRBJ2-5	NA	TGTGCCAGCAGCTTCACTGCCCGCGAGACCCAGTACTTC	CASSFTARETQYF